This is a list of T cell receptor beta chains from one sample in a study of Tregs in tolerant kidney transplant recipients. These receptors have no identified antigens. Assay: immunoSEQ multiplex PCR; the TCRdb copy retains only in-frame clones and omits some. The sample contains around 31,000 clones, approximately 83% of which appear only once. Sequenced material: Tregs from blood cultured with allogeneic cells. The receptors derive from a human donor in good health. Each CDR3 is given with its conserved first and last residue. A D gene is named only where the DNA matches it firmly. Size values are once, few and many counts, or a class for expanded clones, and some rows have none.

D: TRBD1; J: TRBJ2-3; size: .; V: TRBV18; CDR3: CASSPTGEWSTQYF; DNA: TGTGCCAGCTCACCTACAGGGGAGTGGAGTACGCAGTATTTT
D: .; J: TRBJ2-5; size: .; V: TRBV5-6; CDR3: CASSKNAETQYF; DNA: TGTGCCAGCAGCAAGAACGCCGAGACCCAGTACTTC
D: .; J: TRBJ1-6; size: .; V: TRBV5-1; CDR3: CASSGRENSPLHF; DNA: TGCGCCAGCAGCGGACGAGAGAATTCACCCCTCCACTTT
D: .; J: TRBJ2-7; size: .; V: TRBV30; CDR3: CAWSAIGEQYF; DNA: TGTGCCTGGAGTGCGATCGGCGAGCAGTACTTC
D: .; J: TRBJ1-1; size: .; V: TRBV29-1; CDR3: CSVLWGGQNTEAFF; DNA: TGCAGCGTTCTCTGGGGGGGACAGAACACTGAAGCTTTCTTT
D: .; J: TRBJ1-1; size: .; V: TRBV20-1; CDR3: CSARKAEAFF; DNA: TGCAGTGCCAGGAAAGCTGAAGCTTTCTTT
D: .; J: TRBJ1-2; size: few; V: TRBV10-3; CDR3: CAISEGPLNYGYTF; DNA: TGTGCCATCAGTGAGGGACCGCTTAACTATGGCTACACCTTC
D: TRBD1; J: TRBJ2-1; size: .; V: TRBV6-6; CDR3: CASSYGWDRAYNEQFF; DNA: TGTGCCAGCAGTTATGGGTGGGACAGGGCCTACAATGAGCAGTTCTTC
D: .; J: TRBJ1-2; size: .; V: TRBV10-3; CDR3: CAIRKTGEGFGYTF; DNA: TGTGCCATCAGAAAAACGGGGGAGGGGTTTGGCTACACCTTC
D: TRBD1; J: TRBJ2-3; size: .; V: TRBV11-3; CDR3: CASSLSGTGEDTQYF; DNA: TGTGCCAGCAGCTTATCGGGGACAGGGGAAGATACGCAGTATTTT
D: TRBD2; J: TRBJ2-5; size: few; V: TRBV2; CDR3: CASRGEAVAGWVRETQYF; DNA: TGTGCCAGCAGGGGAGAAGCTGTAGCGGGGTGGGTGCGAGAGACCCAGTACTTC
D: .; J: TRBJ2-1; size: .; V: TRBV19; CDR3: CASSRDPPLLLSEQFF; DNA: TGTGCCAGTAGTCGGGACCCACCCCTGCTCCTATCTGAGCAGTTCTTC
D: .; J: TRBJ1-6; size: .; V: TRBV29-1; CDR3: CSVADPDSPLHF; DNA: TGCAGCGTCGCCGACCCGGATTCACCCCTCCACTTT
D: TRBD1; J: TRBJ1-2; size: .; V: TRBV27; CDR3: CASSSGQGAYGYTF; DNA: TGTGCCAGCAGTTCAGGACAGGGGGCTTATGGCTACACCTTC
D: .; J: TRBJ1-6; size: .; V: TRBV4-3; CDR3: CASSQDQVSNSPLHF; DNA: TGCGCCAGCAGCCAAGATCAGGTCTCGAACTCACCCCTCCACTTT
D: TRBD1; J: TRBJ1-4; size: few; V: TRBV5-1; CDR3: CASRPAGGGKEKLFF; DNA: TGCGCCAGCAGGCCAGCAGGGGGCGGTAAGGAAAAACTGTTTTTT
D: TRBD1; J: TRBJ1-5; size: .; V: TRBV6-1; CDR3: CASSGDRSRFVNQPQHF; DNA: TGTGCCAGCAGTGGGGACAGGAGTCGGTTTGTAAATCAGCCCCAGCATTTT
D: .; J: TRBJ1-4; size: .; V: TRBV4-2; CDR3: CASSQVGPVNEKLFF; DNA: TGTGCCAGCAGCCAAGTAGGACCGGTTAATGAAAAACTGTTTTTT
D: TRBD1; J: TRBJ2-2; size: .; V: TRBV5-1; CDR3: CASRSQGAPWMNTGELFF; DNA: TGCGCCAGCAGGTCTCAGGGGGCGCCCTGGATGAACACCGGGGAGCTGTTTTTT
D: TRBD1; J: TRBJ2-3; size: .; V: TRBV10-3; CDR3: CAIGDRASTDTQYF; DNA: TGTGCCATTGGAGACAGGGCTAGCACAGATACGCAGTATTTT
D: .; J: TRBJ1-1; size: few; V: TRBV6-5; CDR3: CASSPGQLATAFF; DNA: TGTGCCAGCAGCCCCGGACAGCTTGCTACAGCTTTCTTT
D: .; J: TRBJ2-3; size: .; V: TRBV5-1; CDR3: CASSFRTPDTDTQYF; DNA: TGCGCCAGCAGCTTCCGAACACCGGACACAGATACGCAGTATTTT
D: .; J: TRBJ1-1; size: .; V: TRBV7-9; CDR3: CASSFATEAFF; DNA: TGTGCCAGCAGCTTTGCGACTGAAGCTTTCTTT
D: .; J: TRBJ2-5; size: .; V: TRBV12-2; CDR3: CASRQDLGEETQYF; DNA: TGTGCAAGTCGACAGGACCTAGGCGAAGAGACCCAGTACTTC
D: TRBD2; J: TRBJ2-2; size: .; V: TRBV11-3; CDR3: CASSRRERPGELFF; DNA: TGTGCCAGCAGCCGGCGGGAGCGCCCCGGGGAGCTGTTTTTT
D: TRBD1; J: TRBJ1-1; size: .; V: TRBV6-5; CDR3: CASETGTEDTEAFF; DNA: TGTGCCAGCGAAACAGGGACAGAGGACACTGAAGCTTTCTTT
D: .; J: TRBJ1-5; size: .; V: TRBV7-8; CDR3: CASSLRGKQPQHF; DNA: TGTGCCAGCAGCTTAAGGGGGAAACAGCCCCAGCATTTT
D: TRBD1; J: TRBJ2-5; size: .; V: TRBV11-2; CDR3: CASSLRPDGTVGETQYF; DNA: TGTGCCAGCAGCTTGCGCCCCGATGGGACAGTAGGGGAGACCCAGTACTTC
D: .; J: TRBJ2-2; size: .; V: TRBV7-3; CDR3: CASSSDGTSHTGELFF; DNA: TGTGCCAGCAGCTCTGACGGGACTTCTCACACCGGGGAGCTGTTTTTT
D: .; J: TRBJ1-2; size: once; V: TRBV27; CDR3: CASSLLPQGGYGYTF; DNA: TGTGCCAGCAGTTTATTGCCTCAAGGGGGATATGGCTACACCTTC
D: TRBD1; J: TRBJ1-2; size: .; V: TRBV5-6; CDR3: CASSLAVEGQGATYGYTF; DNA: TGTGCCAGCAGCTTGGCCGTTGAAGGGCAGGGGGCTACCTATGGCTACACCTTC
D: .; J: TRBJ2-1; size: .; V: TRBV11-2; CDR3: CASSLDLYLSSYNEQFF; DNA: TGTGCCAGCAGCTTAGACCTTTACTTGAGCTCCTACAATGAGCAGTTCTTC
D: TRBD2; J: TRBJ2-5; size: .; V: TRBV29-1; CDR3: CSVGLAGPRETQYF; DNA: TGCAGCGTTGGCCTAGCGGGCCCCCGGGAGACCCAGTACTTC
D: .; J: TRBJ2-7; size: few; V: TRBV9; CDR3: CASSPRATAGPAWGYEQYF; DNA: TGTGCCAGCAGCCCCCGCGCGACAGCAGGCCCTGCGTGGGGATACGAGCAGTACTTC
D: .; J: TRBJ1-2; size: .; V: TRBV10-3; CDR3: CAINLGRGDSYGYTF; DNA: TGTGCCATCAACTTAGGACGCGGGGACTCCTATGGCTACACCTTC
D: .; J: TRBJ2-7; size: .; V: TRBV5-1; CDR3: CASSPGVGTYEQYF; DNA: TGCGCCAGCAGCCCTGGAGTGGGAACCTACGAGCAGTACTTC
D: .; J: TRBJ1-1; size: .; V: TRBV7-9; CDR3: CASSPAGQNTEAFF; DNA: TGTGCCAGCAGCCCTGCGGGACAGAACACTGAAGCTTTCTTT
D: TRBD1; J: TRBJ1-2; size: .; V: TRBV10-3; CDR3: CAISLTGVEGYGYTF; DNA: TGTGCCATCAGTTTGACAGGGGTAGAAGGCTATGGCTACACCTTC